These T cell receptor beta chains were read from a single sample in a study of T cell responses to AZD1222 COVID-19 vaccine. Assay: immunoSEQ multiplex PCR; the TCRdb copy retains only in-frame clones and omits some. The profile shows 90,000 to 120,000 clones, around nine tenths of them singletons. This material consisted of peripheral blood, taken 28 days after the second AZD1222 dose. The receptors here all came from an adult who received the AZD1222 COVID-19 vaccine. The CDR3 runs from the conserved cysteine through the conserved F or W. The D gene is left open where the match is weak. Size is stated for part of the rows, as once, few or many counts, or as a class when the clone is expanded.

TRBV28	TRBJ1-1	.	large	TGTGCCAGCAGTCCCAAATGGTTTTCAGGATTGAACACTGAAGCTTTCTTT	CASSPKWFSGLNTEAFF
TRBV5-1	TRBJ1-1	TRBD1	.	TGCGCCAGCAGCTTTTTACAGGGGGCGAACACTGAAGCTTTCTTT	CASSFLQGANTEAFF
TRBV15	TRBJ2-7	TRBD2	few	TGTGCCACCAGCAGAGATTATGGACTAGCGGAGCCCTCCTACGAGCAGTACTTC	CATSRDYGLAEPSYEQYF
TRBV27	TRBJ2-7	TRBD2	.	TGTGCCAGCAGTTTATCGACTAGCGGGAGTTACGAGCAGTACTTC	CASSLSTSGSYEQYF
TRBV5-1	TRBJ2-1	.	.	TGCGCCAGCAGCTTTGCCCCCTTTCGGGTAATCGGTTACAATGAGCAGTTCTTC	CASSFAPFRVIGYNEQFF
TRBV25-1	TRBJ2-7	TRBD1	once	TGTGCCACGGGACAGGGGTGGTACGAGCAGTACTTC	CATGQGWYEQYF
TRBV5-4	TRBJ1-5	.	.	TGTGCCAGCAGCTCGGGCCAAAATCAGCCCCAGCATTTT	CASSSGQNQPQHF
TRBV5-6	TRBJ2-5	.	.	TGTGCCAGCACCTCGGGGGGCGAGACCCAGTACTTC	CASTSGGETQYF
TRBV5-1	TRBJ2-7	TRBD1	.	TGCGCCAGCAGCTGGTCGGGGACAGGGGCCTACGAGCAGTACTTC	CASSWSGTGAYEQYF
TRBV18	TRBJ1-5	.	.	TGTGCCAGCTCACCACCGGACTGGGGGGCCTATCAGCCCCAGCATTTT	CASSPPDWGAYQPQHF
TRBV7-2	TRBJ2-5	.	.	TGTGCCAGCAGCTTAGGTGGGACGAGCCAAGAGACCCAGTACTTC	CASSLGGTSQETQYF
TRBV25-1	TRBJ2-1	TRBD2	once	TGTGCCAGCAGTGAACTAAGCGGGATCTACAATGAGCAGTTCTTC	CASSELSGIYNEQFF
TRBV7-8	TRBJ1-1	.	.	TGTGCCAGCAGCCCCCGTGACAGACTGAACACTGAAGCTTTCTTT	CASSPRDRLNTEAFF
TRBV18	TRBJ2-2	.	.	TGTGCCAGCTCACCGGGGTTGGCAGGGAACACCGGGGAGCTGTTTTTT	CASSPGLAGNTGELFF
TRBV2	TRBJ2-2	.	.	TGTGCCAGCAGTGCCCAGGGTCGGGGCGGGGAGCTGTTTTTT	CASSAQGRGGELFF
TRBV2	TRBJ1-1	.	.	TGTGCCAGCAGAGTGAAGGTCGCTGAAGCTTTCTTT	CASRVKVAEAFF
TRBV15	TRBJ2-1	.	.	TGTGCCACCAGCAGAGAAGGTGAGCAGTTCTTC	CATSREGEQFF
TRBV7-8	TRBJ1-5	.	.	TGTGCCAGCAGCTCAGGGCGCAATCAGCCCCAGCATTTT	CASSSGRNQPQHF
TRBV7-8	TRBJ1-5	TRBD1	.	TGTGCCAGCAGCATTGACAGGGGGCAGCCCCAGCATTTT	CASSIDRGQPQHF
TRBV5-6	TRBJ2-7	.	.	TGTGCCAGCAGCTTGGACGGGGGCCATCGTCCCTACGAGCAGTACTTC	CASSLDGGHRPYEQYF
TRBV6-5	TRBJ2-1	.	.	TGTGCCAGCAGGGTGGACCACACACCCCGCAATGAGCAGTTCTTC	CASRVDHTPRNEQFF
TRBV5-4	TRBJ2-1	.	.	TGTGCCAGCAGTTTGGGGTCCCCCGTGAGGGACAATGAGCAGTTCTTC	CASSLGSPVRDNEQFF
TRBV7-6	TRBJ1-5	TRBD1	.	TGTGCCAGCAGCTTAAACGATCGGCCGGGACAGGGGGGTTACAGCAATCAGCCCCAGCATTTT	CASSLNDRPGQGGYSNQPQHF
TRBV6-5	TRBJ1-2	TRBD1	.	TGTGCCAGCAGACGGACAGGGCCTCACTATGGCTACACCTTC	CASRRTGPHYGYTF
TRBV24-1	TRBJ2-1	TRBD1	.	TGTGCCACCAACACAGGGGACCTAAAGAATGAGCAGTTCTTC	CATNTGDLKNEQFF
TRBV19	TRBJ2-7	TRBD1	.	TGTGCCAGTAGTAGAAAAATTACAGGGGACGAGCAGTACTTC	CASSRKITGDEQYF
TRBV6-5	TRBJ2-4	.	.	TGTGCCAGCAGTCCCGCGGGGGCCCGAGGGAACATTCAGTACTTC	CASSPAGARGNIQYF
TRBV27	TRBJ2-1	TRBD1	.	TGTGCCAGCAGTGTGAACCGGGACAGGGTGGGGAATGAGCAGTTCTTC	CASSVNRDRVGNEQFF
TRBV30	TRBJ1-5	.	.	TGTGCCTGGAGTGTACAAGGGGGAACAAGTCAGCCCCAGCATTTT	CAWSVQGGTSQPQHF
TRBV7-9	TRBJ1-1	.	.	TGTGCCAGCAGCCCGACGGTGATGGGGGGGAACACTGAAGCTTTCTTT	CASSPTVMGGNTEAFF
TRBV19	TRBJ1-2	TRBD1	once	TGTGCCAGTAGTATTTTCCGGACAGGGCAAGAAAACTATGGCTACACCTTC	CASSIFRTGQENYGYTF
TRBV28	TRBJ1-4	TRBD1	.	TGTGCCAGCAGTAAGGGGAGGGGACAGGGGGAGGAAAAACTGTTTTTT	CASSKGRGQGEEKLFF
TRBV11-2	TRBJ1-6	TRBD1	.	TGTGCCAGCAGCTTGGAAACACAGGGGGCGATCGATTCACCCCTCCACTTT	CASSLETQGAIDSPLHF
TRBV19	TRBJ1-2	.	once	TGTGCCAGTAGTATGGGGGGCCTTTATCTCCATGGCTACACCTTC	CASSMGGLYLHGYTF
TRBV28	TRBJ1-5	.	.	TGTGCCAGCAGTTGGACAGATAATCAGCCCCAGCATTTT	CASSWTDNQPQHF
TRBV7-7	TRBJ2-5	TRBD2	once	TGTGCCACTTCCGGGACTAGCGGGAGGGAAGGAGAGACCCAGTACTTC	CATSGTSGREGETQYF
TRBV4-3	TRBJ1-1	.	few	TGCGCCAGCAGCCCCGACAGGTCCTTAGGTGACACTGAAGCTTTCTTT	CASSPDRSLGDTEAFF
TRBV7-9	TRBJ2-1	TRBD1	.	TGTGCCAGCAGACCTTCTGGGACAGGGTACAATGAGCAGTTCTTC	CASRPSGTGYNEQFF
TRBV28	TRBJ1-2	TRBD1	.	TGTGCCAGCAGTTTACGCCCCCCGTTGGACAGGGTGGACGGCTACACCTTC	CASSLRPPLDRVDGYTF
TRBV25-1	TRBJ2-5	TRBD1	.	TGTGCCAGCAGTGTCCTGACCCCGGGACAGGGGCCCGAGACCCAGTACTTC	CASSVLTPGQGPETQYF
TRBV19	TRBJ2-3	TRBD1	.	TGTGCCAGTAGCCACTACGGGACAGGTATACGGAATACGCAGTATTTT	CASSHYGTGIRNTQYF
TRBV27	TRBJ1-2	.	.	TGTGCCAGCAGTTTCTCGGGGGCGGACTATGGCTACACCTTC	CASSFSGADYGYTF
TRBV5-1	TRBJ2-5	.	.	TGCGCCAGCAGCTTTCCCCAGGGGCGGGAGACCCAGTACTTC	CASSFPQGRETQYF
TRBV7-6	TRBJ2-1	.	.	TGTGCCAGCAGCGAGAGGCAGGGCCTGGAGCAGTTCTTC	CASSERQGLEQFF
TRBV15	TRBJ1-1	TRBD1	.	TGTGCCACCAGCAGAAAGGGAAGGACAGGGTTCACTGAAGCTTTCTTT	CATSRKGRTGFTEAFF
TRBV5-1	TRBJ2-2	TRBD2	.	TGCGCCAGCAGCTTGTCAGCGGGGTCAACCGGGGAGCTGTTTTTT	CASSLSAGSTGELFF
TRBV30	TRBJ2-1	TRBD2	.	TGTGCCTGGAGTGTAGAGACTAGCGGGAGGGCCGACTACAATGAGCAGTTCTTC	CAWSVETSGRADYNEQFF
TRBV27	TRBJ1-5	.	.	TGTGCCAGCAGTTTATCTTACGGCTCCAATCAGCCCCAGCATTTT	CASSLSYGSNQPQHF
TRBV30	TRBJ2-4	.	.	TGTGCCTGGAGTTTAAGACCGCGAATAGCCAAAAACATTCAGTACTTC	CAWSLRPRIAKNIQYF
TRBV7-2	TRBJ2-1	.	.	TGTGCCAGCAGCTTATCCAAGGCGGGATACAATGAGCAGTTCTTC	CASSLSKAGYNEQFF
TRBV6-1	TRBJ2-7	TRBD1	.	TGTGCCAGCAGTGCCCCGGGACAGGGGGACTCCTACGAGCAGTACTTC	CASSAPGQGDSYEQYF
TRBV12-3/TRBV12-4	TRBJ1-2	TRBD1	.	TGTGCCAGCAGTTTGACAGGGACCTATGGCTACACCTTC	CASSLTGTYGYTF
TRBV12-3/TRBV12-4	TRBJ1-3	.	.	TGTGCCACCCGGGACCGTGGAAACACCATATATTTT	CATRDRGNTIYF